The clone carrying this TCR beta chain was counted once. The source of the sample is a study of blood T cell repertoires in COVID-19. Whole-study context: Sites across the United States, Italy and Spain contributed samples from acute and convalescent COVID-19. Sample material is recorded as cDNA or gDNA derived from T cells, B-cell-depleted T cells, or PBMCs.

Donors in Cohort 3 who had recovered were those with two negative PCRs, healthcare professional clearance, or resolution of their symptoms. Authors' processing steps: Reference gene primer amplification in the assay estimated nucleated cell counts. This table comes from immunoSEQ multiplex PCR, and its TCRdb copy is limited to in-frame clones, with some not included. V, J and clone size reflect that table, while D and trimming were determined from the DNA. The profile shows roughly 300,000 clones, more than 75% of them singletons. The V gene lost 6 bases and the J gene lost 0 bases, with 11 bases spanning the gap. The germline gives CDR1 KGHSH, CDR2 LQKENI. CDR3 length: 14 amino acids.

Sequencing was carried out using PBMCs or T cells enriched from blood (not recorded which). The rearrangement joins TRBV18 to TRBJ1-1, with D possibly being TRBD1 (6 bases). This receptor was identified in a man in his thirties or forties who had recovered from COVID-19. Here the CDR3 reads CASSRTDMNTEAFF. The CDR3 coding sequence is TGTGCCAGCTCCCGGACAGACATGAACACTGAAGCTTTCTTT. Supplemented by reference TRBV18 and TRBJ1-1, the full variable domain reads NAGVMQNPRHLVRRRGQEARLRCSPMKGHSHVYWYRQLPEEGLKFMVYLQKENIIDESGMPKERFSAEFPKEGPSILRIQQVVRGDSAAYFCASSRTDMNTEAFFGQGTRLTVV.